The 17 T cell receptor beta chains presented below share a single source sample, sequenced in a study of radiotherapy plus CTLA-4 blockade in lung cancer. Profiling relied on immunoSEQ multiplex PCR, and the TCRdb table lists in-frame clones only, not all of them. The top ten clones hold about 20% of a sample with approximately 40,000 clones, about 86% of them seen once. The sample consisted of peripheral blood, taken from a patient treated with radiotherapy plus ipilimumab. These receptors were taken from a human donor with non-small cell lung cancer whose response to radiotherapy plus ipilimumab could not be evaluated.

V and J are TRBV5-4 and TRBJ1-2, with 7 bases aligning to TRBD1. The CDR3 extends over 17 amino acids. With 6 bases clipped from V and 8 bases from J, the junction kept 22 bases outside the gene matches. Germline CDR1 and CDR2: SGHNT and YYREEE (reference sequence). The CDR3 nucleotides are TGTGCCAGCACGCCCCTCGGGACAGACATCGCCCGGTCCGGCTACACCTTC. Translation: CASTPLGTDIARSGYTF.

The CDR3 DNA follows: TGTGCCAGCAGCTTAGTTAGCGGGAGGGATAACATTCAGTACTTC. Its protein is CASSLVSGRDNIQYF. The chain has TRBV7-2 and TRBJ2-4; 11 bases line up with TRBD2. The V segment lost 1 base and the J segment 7 bases; nucleotides outside the gene matches: 3. There are 15 residues in the CDR3. Germline loops: CDR1 SGHTA, CDR2 FQGNSA.

This clone was observed a handful of times. The V gene is TRBV28, the J gene TRBJ1-2; tentatively, D is TRBD1 (5 bases). Trimming removed 5 bases at V and 8 bases at J, with 12 bases between. CDR1 is MDHEN, CDR2 SYDVKM, per germline. CDR3 length: 12 residues. CDR3 in DNA: TGTGCCAGCAGTCATGACAGAGGAGGCTACACCTTC. Translating gives CASSHDRGGYTF.

The chain employs TRBV9 and TRBJ2-7; D may be TRBD1 (5 bases). Germline values: CDR1 SGDLS, CDR2 YYNGEE. V lost 0 bases to trimming and J lost 6 bases, with 10 bases between them. This CDR3 comprises 13 residues. CDR3 nucleotide sequence: TGTGCCAGCAGCGTAGAAGGGGTGGGCGAGCAGTACTTC. The encoded protein is CASSVEGVGEQYF. Supplemented by reference TRBV9 and TRBJ2-7, the full variable domain reads DSGVTQTPKHLITATGQRVTLRCSPRSGDLSVYWYQQSLDQGLQFLIQYYNGEERAKGNILERFSAQQFPDLHSELNLSSLELGDSALYFCASSVEGVGEQYFGPGTRLTVT.

This sequence joins TRBV7-2 and TRBJ1-5, with D possibly matching TRBD1 (5 bases). The ends were cut back, 5 bases at V and 0 bases at J, with 11 bases in the middle. Per germline, CDR1 SGHTA and CDR2 FQGNSA. This CDR3 comprises 15 residues. For the CDR3, the DNA is TGTGCCAGCAGCCTTGACAGATATAGCAATCAGCCCCAGCATTTT. Protein sequence: CASSLDRYSNQPQHF.

The CDR3 region has the DNA TGTGCCAGTAGTCCGACAGGTTACACCGGGGAGCTGTTTTTT. It is translated as CASSPTGYTGELFF. The chain joins TRBV19 to TRBJ2-2; a possible D gene is TRBD1 (6 bases). Germline CDR1 reads LNHDA; CDR2 reads SQIVND (reference sequence). V was pared by 5 bases and J by 3 bases, with 10 bases between. The CDR3 sequence is 14 residues long.

The chain recombines TRBV14 with TRBJ2-1, with TRBD2 matching 10 bases. J lost 9 bases, V lost 4 bases, and 12 bases had no gene match. Germline lookup yields CDR1 SGHDN and CDR2 FVKESK. The CDR3 has 16 amino acids. The DNA for the CDR3 is TGTGCCAGCAGCCTAGGTGGAGCGGGAGGGTTGAGTGAGCAGTTCTTC. This codes for CASSLGGAGGLSEQFF.

The chain employs TRBV5-1 and TRBJ2-6; 10 positions match TRBD1. The CDR3 runs to 17 residues. V dropped 4 bases and J dropped 1; count of bases not matched to a gene: 5. Germline V gives CDR1 SGHRS, CDR2 YFSETQ. For the CDR3, the DNA is TGCGCCAGCAGCAGGGACAGGGGCGCGTCTGGGGCCAACGTCCTGACTTTC. It codes for CASSRDRGASGANVLTF.

The gene calls are TRBV7-9 and TRBJ2-1; the D gene is possibly TRBD1 (5 bases). V lost 5 bases, J lost 1 base, and 15 bases lay in between. This CDR3 has 16 residues. Germline values: CDR1 SEHNR, CDR2 FQNEAQ (reference sequence). The CDR3 DNA is TGTGCCAGCAGCCCTGACAGTTTCCTGTCCTACAATGAGCAGTTCTTC. Amino acid sequence: CASSPDSFLSYNEQFF.

The V call is TRBV6-1, the J call TRBJ2-1; tentative D call: TRBD2 (6 bases). CDR1 MNHNS and CDR2 SASEGT come from the germline V gene. The germline V and J ends were trimmed by 6 bases and 5 bases, with 17 bases remaining between them. CDR3 length: 15 residues. The CDR3 DNA follows: TGTGCCAGCAGCCCCTTGGACGGGAGAAACAATGAGCAGTTCTTC. Translation gives CASSPLDGRNNEQFF.

This clone was seen a single time. The rearrangement joins TRBV7-2 to TRBJ2-2, with 10 nucleotides matching TRBD2. Germline CDR1 SGHTA, CDR2 FQGNSA. This CDR3 is 17 amino acids long. Trimming at V came to 7 bases and at J to 6 bases, leaving 14 bases not matched to a gene. The CDR3 DNA reads TGTGCCAGCACCACGAGGAGCGGGGGGGCAGTCTCCGGGGAGCTGTTTTTT. Translating gives CASTTRSGGAVSGELFF.

The chain has TRBV10-2 and TRBJ1-4, with D tentatively TRBD1 (6 bases). Germline assignment: CDR1 WSHSY and CDR2 SAAADI. The CDR3 consists of 16 residues. Trimming took off 7 bases at V and 0 bases at J, with 15 bases between the two ends. CDR3 coding DNA: TGCGCCAGCATGGACAGCCACCTTTCAACTAATGAAAAACTGTTTTTT. It codes for CASMDSHLSTNEKLFF.

About this clone itself: A junction boundary mismatches the germline segment, possibly from a read error. The V gene is TRBV5-1, the J gene TRBJ1-4; 11 bases are shared with TRBD1. Germline-derived CDR1 and CDR2 are SGHRS and YFSETQ. CDR3 length: 13 amino acids. In nucleotides, the CDR3 is TGCGCCAGCAGCCCGGACAGGGGGCCCGGGGGTGTTTTT. Protein: CASSPDRGPGGVF.

The genes are TRBV2 and TRBJ1-5; D is unclear. V shed 6 bases and J shed 2 bases, with 8 bases lying between them. Germline V gene data show CDR1 as SNHLY and CDR2 as FYNNEI. This CDR3 region has 13 residues. The CDR3 sequence: CASSAEGNQPQHF. Written as DNA, the CDR3 is TGTGCCAGCAGCGCGGAAGGCAATCAGCCCCAGCATTTT.

V is TRBV4-2 and J is TRBJ2-2; D ambiguous. The germline V gene encodes CDR1 LGHNA and CDR2 YNFKEQ. The CDR3 loop spans 13 amino acids. V was cut by 5 bases and J by 7 bases, with 11 bases left in between. CDR3 sequence (DNA): TGTGCCAGCAGCATCGTGCGTTTCGGGGAGCTGTTTTTT. Protein: CASSIVRFGELFF.

This rearrangement joins TRBV10-1 to TRBJ2-5; D is ambiguous. Trimming removed 2 bases at V and 4 bases at J, with 11 bases between. The CDR3 is 14 residues long. From germline, CDR1 is WNHNN and CDR2 SYGVQD (reference sequence). The CDR3 DNA sequence: TGCGCCAGCAGTGAGGATGGTCGAGGAGAGACCCAGTACTTC. Protein: CASSEDGRGETQYF.

The chain uses TRBV6-1 and TRBJ2-1, with a possible D match to TRBD1 (5 bases). Trimming took off 6 bases at V and 7 bases at J, with 13 bases between the two ends. The CDR3 contains 13 residues. Germline V gives CDR1 MNHNS, CDR2 SASEGT. In DNA form, the CDR3 reads TGTGCCAGCAGGAGACAGTATCCAAATGAGCAGTTCTTC. This gives the protein CASRRQYPNEQFF.